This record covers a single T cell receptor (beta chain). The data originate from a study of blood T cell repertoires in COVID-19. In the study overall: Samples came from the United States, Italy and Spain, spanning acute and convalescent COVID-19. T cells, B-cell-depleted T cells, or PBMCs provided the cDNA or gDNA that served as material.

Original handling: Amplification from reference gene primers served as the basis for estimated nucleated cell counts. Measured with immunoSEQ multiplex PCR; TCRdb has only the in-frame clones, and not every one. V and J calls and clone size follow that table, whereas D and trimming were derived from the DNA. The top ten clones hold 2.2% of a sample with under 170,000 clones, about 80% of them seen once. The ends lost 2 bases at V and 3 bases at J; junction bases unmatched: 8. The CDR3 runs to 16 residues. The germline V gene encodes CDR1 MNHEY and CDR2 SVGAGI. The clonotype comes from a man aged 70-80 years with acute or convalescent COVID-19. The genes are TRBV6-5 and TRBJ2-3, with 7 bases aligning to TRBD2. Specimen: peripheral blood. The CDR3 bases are TGTGCCAGCAGTTACCCCGTAGCGGGTCGGACAGATACGCAGTATTTT. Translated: CASSYPVAGRTDTQYF.